This T cell receptor beta chain was retrieved from a study of blood T cell repertoires in COVID-19. Enrollment of patients from Seattle took place during active infection, with longitudinal follow-up. The J segment lost 5 bases and the V segment lost 1 base, leaving 4 bases of the junction unmatched. The length of the CDR3 is 16 residues. Germline CDR1 and CDR2: LGHDT and YNNKEL (reference sequence). Produced via immunoSEQ multiplex PCR; TCRdb's table is partial and in-frame only. The sample records 300,000 to 350,000 clones, around nine tenths being singletons. This clonotype originated in a woman in her 70s with COVID-19, enrolled during active disease. The genes are TRBV3-1 (or the pseudogene TRBV3-2) and TRBJ2-3; TRBD2 matches 12 bases. The sample was peripheral blood. This CDR3 is CASSQAQGLAGDTQYF. DNA for the CDR3: TGTGCCAGCAGCCAAGCTCAGGGACTAGCGGGAGATACGCAGTATTTT.